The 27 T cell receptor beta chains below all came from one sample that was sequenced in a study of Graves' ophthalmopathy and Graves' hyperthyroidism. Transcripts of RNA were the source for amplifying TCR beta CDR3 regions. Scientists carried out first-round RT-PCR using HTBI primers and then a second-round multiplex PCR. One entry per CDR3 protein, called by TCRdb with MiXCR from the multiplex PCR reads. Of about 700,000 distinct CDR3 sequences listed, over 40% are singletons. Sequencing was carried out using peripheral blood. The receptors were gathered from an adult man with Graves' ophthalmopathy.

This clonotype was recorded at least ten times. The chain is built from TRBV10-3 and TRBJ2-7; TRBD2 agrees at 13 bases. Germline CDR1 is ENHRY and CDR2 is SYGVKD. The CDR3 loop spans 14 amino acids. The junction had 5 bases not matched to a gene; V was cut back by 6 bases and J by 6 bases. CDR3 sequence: CAISTSGGGGEQYF. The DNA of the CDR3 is TGTGCCATCAGCACTAGCGGGGGGGGGGGCGAGCAGTACTTC.

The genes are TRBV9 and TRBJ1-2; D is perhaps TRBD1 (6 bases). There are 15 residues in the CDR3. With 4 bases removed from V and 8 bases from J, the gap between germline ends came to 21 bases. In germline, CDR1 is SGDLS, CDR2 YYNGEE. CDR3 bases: TGTGCCAGCAGCAGGGATGGACAGAACTCGGGCGGCTACACCTTC. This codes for CASSRDGQNSGGYTF.

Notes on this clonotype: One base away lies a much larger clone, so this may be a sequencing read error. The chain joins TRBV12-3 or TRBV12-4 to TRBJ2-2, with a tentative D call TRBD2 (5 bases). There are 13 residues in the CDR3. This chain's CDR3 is CASSRPGTGDLFF. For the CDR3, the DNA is TGTGCCAGCAGTCGCCCCGGCACCGGGGATCTGTTTTTT.

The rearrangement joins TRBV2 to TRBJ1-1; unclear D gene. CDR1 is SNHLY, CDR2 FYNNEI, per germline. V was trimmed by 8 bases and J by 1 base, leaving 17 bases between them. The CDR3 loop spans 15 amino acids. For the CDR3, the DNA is TGTGCCAGCTCACCACTCGATGGCGGGAACACTGAAGCTTTCTTT. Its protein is CASSPLDGGNTEAFF. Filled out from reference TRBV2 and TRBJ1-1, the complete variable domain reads EPEVTQTPSHQVTQMGQEVILRCVPISNHLYFYWYRQILGQKVEFLVSFYNNEISEKSEIFDDQFSVERPDGSNFTLKIRSTKLEDSAMYFCASSPLDGGNTEAFFGQGTRLTVV.

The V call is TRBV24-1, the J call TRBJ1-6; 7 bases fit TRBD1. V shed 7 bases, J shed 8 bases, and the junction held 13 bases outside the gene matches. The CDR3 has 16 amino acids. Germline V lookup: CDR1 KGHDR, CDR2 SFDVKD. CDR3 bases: TGTGCCACCAGGACCACGACAGGGCCTATCTATTCACCCCTCCACTTT. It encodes CATRTTTGPIYSPLHF.

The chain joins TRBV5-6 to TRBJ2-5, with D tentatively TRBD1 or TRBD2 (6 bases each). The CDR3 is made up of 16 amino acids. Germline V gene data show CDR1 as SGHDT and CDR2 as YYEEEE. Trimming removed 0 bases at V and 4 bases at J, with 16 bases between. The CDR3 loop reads CASSLGSVGGAETQYF. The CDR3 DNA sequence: TGTGCCAGCAGCTTGGGGAGCGTCGGGGGCGCAGAGACCCAGTACTTC.

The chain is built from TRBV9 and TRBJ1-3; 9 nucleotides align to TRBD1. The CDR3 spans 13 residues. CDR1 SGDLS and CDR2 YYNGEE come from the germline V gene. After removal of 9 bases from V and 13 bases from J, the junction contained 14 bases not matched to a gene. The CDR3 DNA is TGTGCCATTCACAGGCCGCACAGGGGGCAGATATATTTT. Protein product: CAIHRPHRGQIYF.

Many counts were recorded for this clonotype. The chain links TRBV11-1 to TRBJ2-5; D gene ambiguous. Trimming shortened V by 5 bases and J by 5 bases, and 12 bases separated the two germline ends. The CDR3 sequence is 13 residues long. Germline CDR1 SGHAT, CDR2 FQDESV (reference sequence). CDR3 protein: CASSTPPEETQYF. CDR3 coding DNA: TGTGCCAGCAGCACACCCCCAGAGGAGACCCAGTACTTC.

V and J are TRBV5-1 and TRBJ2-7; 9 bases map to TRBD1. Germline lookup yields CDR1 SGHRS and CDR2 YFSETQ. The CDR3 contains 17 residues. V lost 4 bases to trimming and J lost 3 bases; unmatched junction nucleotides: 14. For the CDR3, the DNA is TGCGCCAGCAGCCCGAGGACAGGGGCCCAAACATACTACGAGCAGTACTTC. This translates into CASSPRTGAQTYYEQYF.

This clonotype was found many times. DNA for the CDR3: TGTGCCAGCAGTGCCCCAGGGGGCACCGGGGAGCTGTTTTTT. Amino acids: CASSAPGGTGELFF. The rearrangement joins TRBV2 to TRBJ2-2; TRBD1 aligns across 7 bases. The CDR3 spans 14 residues. The germline V gene has CDR1 SNHLY and CDR2 FYNNEI. Trimming at V came to 4 bases and at J to 4 bases, leaving 3 bases not matched to a gene.

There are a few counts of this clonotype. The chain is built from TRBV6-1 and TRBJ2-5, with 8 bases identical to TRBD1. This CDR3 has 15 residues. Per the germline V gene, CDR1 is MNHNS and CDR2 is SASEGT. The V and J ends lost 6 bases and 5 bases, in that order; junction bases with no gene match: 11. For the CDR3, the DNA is TGTGCCAGCAGAGCATTGGGACAGGTCTTGGAGACCCAGTACTTC. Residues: CASRALGQVLETQYF.

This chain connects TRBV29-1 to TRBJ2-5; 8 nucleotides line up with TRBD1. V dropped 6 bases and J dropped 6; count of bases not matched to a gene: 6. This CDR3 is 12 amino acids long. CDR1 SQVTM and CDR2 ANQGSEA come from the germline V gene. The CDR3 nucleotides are TGCAGCGTCGACAGGGGTGGACAGACCCAGTACTTC. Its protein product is CSVDRGGQTQYF. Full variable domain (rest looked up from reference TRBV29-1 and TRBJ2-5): SAVISQKPSRDICQRGTSLTIQCQVDSQVTMMFWYRQQPGQSLTLIATANQGSEATYESGFVIDKFPISRPNLTFSTLTVSNMSPEDSSIYLCSVDRGGQTQYFGPGTRLLVL.

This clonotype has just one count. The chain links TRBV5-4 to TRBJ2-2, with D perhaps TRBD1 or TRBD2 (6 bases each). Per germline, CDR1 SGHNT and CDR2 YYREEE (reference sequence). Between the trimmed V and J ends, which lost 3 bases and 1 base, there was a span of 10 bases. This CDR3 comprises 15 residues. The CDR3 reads CASSSRGVNTGELFF. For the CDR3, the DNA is TGTGCCAGCAGCTCTAGGGGGGTGAACACCGGGGAGCTGTTTTTT.

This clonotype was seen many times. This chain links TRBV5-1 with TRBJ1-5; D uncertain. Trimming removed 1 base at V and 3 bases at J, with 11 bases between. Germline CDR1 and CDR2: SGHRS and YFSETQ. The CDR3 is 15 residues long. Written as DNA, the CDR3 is TGCGCCAGCAGCTTGTTAAGGGATAACAATCAGCCCCAGCATTTT. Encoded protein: CASSLLRDNNQPQHF.

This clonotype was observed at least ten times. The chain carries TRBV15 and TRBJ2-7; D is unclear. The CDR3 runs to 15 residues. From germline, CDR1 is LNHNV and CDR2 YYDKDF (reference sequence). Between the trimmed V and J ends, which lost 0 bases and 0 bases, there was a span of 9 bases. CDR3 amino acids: CATSRDPGSSYEQYF. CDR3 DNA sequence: TGTGCCACCAGCAGAGATCCCGGCAGCTCCTACGAGCAGTACTTC. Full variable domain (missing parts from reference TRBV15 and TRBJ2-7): DAMVIQNPRYQVTQFGKPVTLSCSQTLNHNVMYWYQQKSSQAPKLLFHYYDKDFNNEADTPDNFQSRRPNTSFCFLDIRSPGLGDTAMYLCATSRDPGSSYEQYFGPGTRLTVT.

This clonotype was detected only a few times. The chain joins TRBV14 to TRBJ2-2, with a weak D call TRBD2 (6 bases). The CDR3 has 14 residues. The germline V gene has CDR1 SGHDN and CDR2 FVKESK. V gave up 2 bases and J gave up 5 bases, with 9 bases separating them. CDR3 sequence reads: CASSQTGVTGELFF. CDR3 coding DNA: TGTGCCAGCAGCCAAACGGGGGTGACCGGGGAGCTGTTTTTT.

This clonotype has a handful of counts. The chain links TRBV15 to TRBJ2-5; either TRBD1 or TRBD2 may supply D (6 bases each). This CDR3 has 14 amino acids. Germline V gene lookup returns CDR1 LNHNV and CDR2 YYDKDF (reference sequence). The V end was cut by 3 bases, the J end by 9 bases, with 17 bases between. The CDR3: CATSSETGPGAQYF. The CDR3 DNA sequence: TGTGCCACCAGCAGCGAAACAGGGCCGGGGGCCCAGTACTTC. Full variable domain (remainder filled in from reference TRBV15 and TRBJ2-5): DAMVIQNPRYQVTQFGKPVTLSCSQTLNHNVMYWYQQKSSQAPKLLFHYYDKDFNNEADTPDNFQSRRPNTSFCFLDIRSPGLGDTAMYLCATSSETGPGAQYFGPGTRLLVL.

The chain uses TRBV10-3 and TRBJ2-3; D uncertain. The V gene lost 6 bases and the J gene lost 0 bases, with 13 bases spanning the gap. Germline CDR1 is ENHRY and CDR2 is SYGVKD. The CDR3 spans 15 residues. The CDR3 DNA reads TGTGCCATCAGCACAAGCCCTACTAGCACAGATACGCAGTATTTT. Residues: CAISTSPTSTDTQYF.

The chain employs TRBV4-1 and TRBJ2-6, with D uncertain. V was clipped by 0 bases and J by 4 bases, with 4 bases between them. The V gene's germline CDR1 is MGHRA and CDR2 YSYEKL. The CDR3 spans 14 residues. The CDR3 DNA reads TGCGCCAGCAGCCAAGAATACGGGGCCAACGTCCTGACTTTC. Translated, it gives CASSQEYGANVLTF.

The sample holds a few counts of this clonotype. CDR3 protein: CSVRLGSGATGELFF. The CDR3 DNA is TGCAGCGTTCGACTTGGCTCTGGGGCCACCGGGGAGCTGTTTTTT. V and J are TRBV29-1 and TRBJ2-2, with D perhaps matching TRBD1 (5 bases). Deletions cut 5 bases from V and 4 bases from J, with 17 bases between. CDR1 is SQVTM and CDR2 is ANQGSEA in the germline V gene. This CDR3 is built from 15 residues.

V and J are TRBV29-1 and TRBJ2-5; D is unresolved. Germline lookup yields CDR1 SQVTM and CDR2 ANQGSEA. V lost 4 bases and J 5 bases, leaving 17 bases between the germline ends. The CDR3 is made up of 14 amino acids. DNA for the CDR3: TGCAGCGTTGTAGGGCGGAACCTGGTCGAGACCCAGTACTTC. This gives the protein CSVVGRNLVETQYF.

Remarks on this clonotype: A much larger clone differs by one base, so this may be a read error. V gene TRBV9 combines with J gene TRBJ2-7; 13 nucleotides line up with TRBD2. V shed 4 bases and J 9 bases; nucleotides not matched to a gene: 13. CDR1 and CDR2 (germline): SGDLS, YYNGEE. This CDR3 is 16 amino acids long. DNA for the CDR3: TGTGCCAGCAGCCCGAGACTAGCGGGGGGCCCGTCGGTGCAGTACTTC. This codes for CASSPRLAGGPSVQYF.

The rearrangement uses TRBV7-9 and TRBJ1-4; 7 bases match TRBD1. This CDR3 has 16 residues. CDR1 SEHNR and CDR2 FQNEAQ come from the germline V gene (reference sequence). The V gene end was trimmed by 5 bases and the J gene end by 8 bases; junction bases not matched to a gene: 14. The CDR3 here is CASSAEVGTVGEKLFF. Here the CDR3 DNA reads TGTGCCAGCAGCGCCGAAGTCGGGACAGTTGGCGAAAAACTGTTTTTT.

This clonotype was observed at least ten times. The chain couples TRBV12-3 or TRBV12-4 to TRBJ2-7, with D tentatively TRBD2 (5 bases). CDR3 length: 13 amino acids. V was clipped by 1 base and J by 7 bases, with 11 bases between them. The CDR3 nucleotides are TGTGCCAGCAGTTTAGGGCCCTCGGGGGAGCAGTACTTC. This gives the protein CASSLGPSGEQYF.

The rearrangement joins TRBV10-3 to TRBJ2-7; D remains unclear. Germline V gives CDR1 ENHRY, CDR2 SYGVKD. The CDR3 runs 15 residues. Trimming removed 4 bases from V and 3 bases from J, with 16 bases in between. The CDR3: CAISAFAPDLYEQYF. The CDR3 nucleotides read TGTGCCATCAGTGCGTTTGCGCCTGACCTCTACGAGCAGTACTTC.

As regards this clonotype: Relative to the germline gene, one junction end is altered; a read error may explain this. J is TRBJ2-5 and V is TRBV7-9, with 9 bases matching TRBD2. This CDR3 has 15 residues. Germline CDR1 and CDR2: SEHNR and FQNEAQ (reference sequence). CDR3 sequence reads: CASSLASGIGETQYF. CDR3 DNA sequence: TGTGCTAGCAGCTTGGCTAGCGGGATTGGTGAGACCCAGTACTTC.

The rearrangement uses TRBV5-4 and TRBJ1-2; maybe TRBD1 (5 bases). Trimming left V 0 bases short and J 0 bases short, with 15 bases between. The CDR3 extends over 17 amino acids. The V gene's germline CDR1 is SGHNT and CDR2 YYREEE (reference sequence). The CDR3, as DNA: TGTGCCAGCAGCTTGGGCCCTGTGGGACGGGCTAACTATGGCTACACCTTC. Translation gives CASSLGPVGRANYGYTF.